Listed below are T cell receptor beta chains from one sample, sequenced in a study of cytomegalovirus exposure and HLA in healthy donors. Sequenced by immunoSEQ multiplex PCR; TCRdb stores in-frame clones only, minus some. This sample yields about 200,000 clones, of which approximately 78% are seen a single time; around an eighth belongs to the top ten. Sequences were obtained from PBMCs. These receptor sequences come from a woman in her 30s in good health and CMV-seropositive. Each CDR3 is given with its conserved first and last residue. D genes are given only for firm matches. The size of a clone is reported for some rows only, either as once, few or many, or as a class for expanded clones.

TRBJ1-4	.	TRBV19	.	CASRLGEDEKLFF	TGTGCCAGTAGACTCGGCGAGGATGAAAAACTGTTTTTT
TRBJ2-5	TRBD2	TRBV27	.	CASSPRLAGRRETQYF	TGTGCCAGCAGTCCCCGACTAGCGGGGAGGCGGGAGACCCAGTACTTC
TRBJ2-7	TRBD2	TRBV5-1	once	CASSSAGTSGASYEQYF	TGCGCCAGCAGCTCGGCGGGTACTAGCGGGGCTTCCTACGAGCAGTACTTC
TRBJ2-5	TRBD1	TRBV2	.	CASDGTGRETQYF	TGTGCCAGCGACGGGACAGGGCGAGAGACCCAGTACTTC
TRBJ2-7	TRBD1	TRBV5-1	.	CASSEGQMTYEQYF	TGCGCCAGCAGCGAGGGACAGATGACCTACGAGCAGTACTTC
TRBJ2-5	.	TRBV28	.	CASTPGERLATQYF	TGTGCCAGCACCCCCGGGGAACGCCTAGCGACCCAGTACTTC
TRBJ1-2	.	TRBV29-1	.	CSVEGAGVYGYTF	TGCAGCGTTGAAGGGGCGGGAGTCTATGGCTACACCTTC
TRBJ2-1	TRBD2	TRBV29-1	.	CSAGTSGAINEQFF	TGCAGCGCAGGGACTAGCGGGGCAATCAATGAGCAGTTCTTC
TRBJ2-5	.	TRBV10-3	.	CAISPQGRQETQYF	TGTGCCATCAGTCCACAGGGGAGGCAAGAGACCCAGTACTTC
TRBJ1-2	.	TRBV6-5	once	CASLTALGGYTF	TGTGCCAGTTTGACAGCTTTAGGGGGCTACACCTTC
TRBJ2-1	.	TRBV19	.	CASSMAGFKHEQFF	TGTGCCAGTAGTATGGCGGGATTTAAGCATGAGCAGTTCTTC
TRBJ2-5	.	TRBV7-2	few	CASSLDSVTGETQYF	TGTGCCAGCAGCTTAGATTCGGTAACTGGAGAGACCCAGTACTTC
TRBJ1-1	TRBD1	TRBV19	.	CASSIGGQGIEAFF	TGTGCCAGTAGTATTGGGGGACAGGGGATTGAAGCTTTCTTT
TRBJ1-5	.	TRBV27	.	CASSLRGGYQPQHF	TGTGCCAGCAGTTTACGGGGAGGGTATCAGCCCCAGCATTTT
TRBJ2-7	TRBD1	TRBV4-2	.	CASSQTGTGTYEQYF	TGTGCCAGCAGCCAAACCGGGACAGGCACCTACGAGCAGTACTTC
TRBJ2-7	.	TRBV9	.	CASSVGWGDSYEQYF	TGTGCCAGCAGCGTAGGTTGGGGAGACTCCTACGAGCAGTACTTC
TRBJ2-1	.	TRBV15	.	CATSRDLNGPAPSYNEQFF	TGTGCCACCAGCAGAGATCTGAACGGTCCCGCACCCTCCTACAATGAGCAGTTCTTC
TRBJ1-2	TRBD1	TRBV7-9	.	CASSSQGAGGYTF	TGTGCCAGCAGCTCGCAGGGGGCGGGAGGCTACACCTTC
TRBJ1-1	.	TRBV14	once	CASSQEGFLGGTEAFF	TGTGCCAGCAGCCAAGAGGGCTTCCTGGGGGGCACTGAAGCTTTCTTT
TRBJ2-3	.	TRBV5-1	.	CASSFSSGGDTQYF	TGCGCCAGCAGCTTTTCTTCAGGGGGGGATACGCAGTATTTT
TRBJ1-3	TRBD1	TRBV5-1	.	CASSWGQIRSGNTIYF	TGCGCCAGCAGCTGGGGACAGATTCGCTCTGGAAACACCATATATTTT
TRBJ1-3	.	TRBV7-9	.	CASSLYEAKGNTIYF	TGTGCCAGCAGCCTATACGAGGCTAAGGGAAACACCATATATTTT
TRBJ2-5	TRBD2	TRBV2	few	CASSPLAGRETQYF	TGTGCCAGCAGCCCCCTAGCGGGGAGAGAGACCCAGTACTTC
TRBJ1-4	.	TRBV18	few	CASSPGGDEKLFF	TGTGCCAGCTCACCAGGAGGTGATGAAAAACTGTTTTTT
TRBJ1-5	TRBD1	TRBV23-1	.	CASSLRDSPLVSNQPQHF	TGCGCCAGCAGTCTACGGGACAGTCCACTCGTTAGCAATCAGCCCCAGCATTTT
TRBJ1-3	.	TRBV6-6	once	CASRVGGGNSGNTIYF	TGTGCCAGCAGGGTGGGAGGGGGAAACTCTGGAAACACCATATATTTT
TRBJ1-5	.	TRBV12-2	.	CASRPGGVHQPQHF	TGTGCAAGTCGCCCGGGGGGGGTCCATCAGCCCCAGCATTTT
TRBJ1-3	TRBD1	TRBV27	once	CASSPWTGHTSGNTIYF	TGTGCCAGCAGTCCCTGGACAGGGCATACGTCCGGAAACACCATATATTTT
TRBJ2-3	.	TRBV19	.	CASSIVDTQYF	TGTGCCAGTAGTATCGTCGATACGCAGTATTTT
TRBJ1-1	.	TRBV6-5	.	CASSGQGFNTEAFF	TGTGCCAGCAGTGGGCAGGGTTTCAACACTGAAGCTTTCTTT
TRBJ1-1	TRBD1	TRBV4-1	.	CASSQGYRGDNTEAFF	TGCGCCAGCAGCCAAGGATACAGGGGGGATAACACTGAAGCTTTCTTT
TRBJ2-5	TRBD2	TRBV9	once	CASSGSGGGETQYF	TGTGCCAGCAGCGGTAGCGGGGGTGGTGAGACCCAGTACTTC
TRBJ1-5	.	TRBV19	.	CASSMGGRFNQPQHF	TGTGCCAGTAGTATGGGGGGGAGATTCAATCAGCCCCAGCATTTT
TRBJ2-1	TRBD2	TRBV28	.	CASSLGASGEPTTWVF	TGTGCCAGCAGTTTAGGGGCTAGCGGGGAACCGACGACGTGGGTCTTC
TRBJ1-6	.	TRBV6-5	.	CASSLQGENSPLHF	TGTGCCAGCAGTCTGCAGGGCGAAAATTCACCCCTCCACTTT
TRBJ2-5	TRBD2	TRBV7-9	.	CASSLALAGIETQYF	TGTGCCAGCAGCTTAGCACTAGCGGGGATAGAGACCCAGTACTTC
TRBJ1-1	.	TRBV28	.	CASIPGNTEAFF	TGTGCCAGCATCCCAGGGAACACTGAAGCTTTCTTT
TRBJ2-7	TRBD2	TRBV27	.	CASSLAGGLYEQYF	TGTGCCAGCAGTTTAGCGGGGGGGCTGTACGAGCAGTACTTC
TRBJ1-2	.	TRBV9	.	CASSPRGGANGYTF	TGTGCCAGCAGCCCCCGTGGTGGGGCGAATGGCTACACCTTC